Listed here are 18 T cell receptor beta chains from one sample, sequenced in a study of blood T cell repertoires in COVID-19. Clones were sequenced by immunoSEQ multiplex PCR, and TCRdb holds only the in-frame ones, with some missing. The repertoire has about 180,000 clones, approximately 88% of them found once; the top ten carry less than 3.5%. The sample taken for sequencing was peripheral blood. The receptors come from a woman aged 55-70 years with acute or convalescent COVID-19.

With respect to this clone: This sample also contains other DNA sequences that code for the same CDR3. This chain joins TRBV12-3 or TRBV12-4 and TRBJ2-2; D call uncertain. The length of the CDR3 is 11 residues. V dropped 3 bases and J dropped 7 bases, with 3 bases sitting between them. The CDR3: CASSFRGELFF. Written as DNA, the CDR3 is TGTGCCAGCAGTTTTCGCGGGGAGCTGTTTTTT.

The chain links TRBV9 to TRBJ1-1; 8 bases agree with TRBD1. Unmatched junction bases numbered 9, after V lost 3 bases and J lost 2 bases. Germline CDR1 and CDR2: SGDLS and YYNGEE. The CDR3 is 16 amino acids. The CDR3 loop reads CASSERTGRTNTEAFF. CDR3 in DNA: TGTGCCAGCAGCGAGCGGACAGGGCGAACTAACACTGAAGCTTTCTTT.

About this clone: Distinct nucleotide sequences in the sample also encode this CDR3. The chain couples TRBV7-2 to TRBJ2-5; 8 bases line up with TRBD2. The J segment lost 5 bases and the V segment lost 3 bases, leaving 2 bases of the junction unmatched. The V gene's germline CDR1 is SGHTA and CDR2 FQGNSA. There are 13 residues in the CDR3. CDR3 DNA: TGTGCCAGCAGCTTGACGGGAGGGGAGACCCAGTACTTC. This sequence encodes CASSLTGGETQYF. Looking up the rest from reference TRBV7-2 and TRBJ2-5 gives the full variable domain: GAGVSQSPSNKVTEKGKDVELRCDPISGHTALYWYRQSLGQGLEFLIYFQGNSAPDKSGLPSDRFSAERTGGSVSTLTIQRTQQEDSAVYLCASSLTGGETQYFGPGTRLLVL.

This rearrangement joins TRBV13 to TRBJ1-5; no clear D gene. The CDR3 is 16 residues long. V lost 0 bases and J lost 5, with 14 bases in between. Per the germline V gene, CDR1 is PRHDT and CDR2 is FYEKMQ (reference sequence). The CDR3 is CASSLGALPPHQPQHF. The DNA of the CDR3 is TGTGCCAGCAGCTTAGGGGCCCTCCCACCCCATCAGCCCCAGCATTTT.

This CDR3 reads CASSPLLAGGLLDEQFF. Written as DNA, the CDR3 is TGTGCCAGCAGCCCTCTACTAGCGGGGGGGCTATTGGATGAGCAGTTCTTC. This chain connects TRBV6-2 or TRBV6-3 to TRBJ2-1; 13 bases map to TRBD2. Trimming took 6 bases from V and 8 from J; bases not matched to a gene: 13. The germline CDR1 and CDR2 sequences are MNHEY and SVGEGT. CDR3 length: 17 amino acids.

The chain uses TRBV9 and TRBJ1-2; D remains ambiguous. Germline CDR1 reads SGDLS; CDR2 reads YYNGEE. This CDR3 region has 15 residues. V dropped 0 bases and J dropped 5 bases, with 14 bases sitting between them. The CDR3 bases are TGTGCCAGCAGCGTAGGTGGGCTACCTGGGTATGGCTACACCTTC. Its translation is CASSVGGLPGYGYTF.

The rearrangement joins TRBV5-1 to TRBJ1-6; 9 positions match TRBD1. CDR3 length: 15 amino acids. CDR1 is SGHRS and CDR2 is YFSETQ in the germline V gene. V gave up 5 bases and J gave up 6 bases; unmatched junction bases: 6. The CDR3 DNA is TGCGCCAGCAGGGAGGGGACAGGGAGTAATTCACCCCTCCACTTT. This encodes CASREGTGSNSPLHF.

This CDR3 is CASSQDSLSPLHF. CDR3 coding DNA: TGTGCCAGCAGCCAAGACAGTTTATCACCCCTCCACTTT. This chain connects TRBV3-1 (or the pseudogene TRBV3-2) to TRBJ1-6; D is unclear. Germline values: CDR1 LGHDT, CDR2 YNNKEL (reference sequence). The V end lost 0 bases, the J end lost 10 bases, and 7 bases lay between the germline ends. CDR3 length: 13 amino acids.

This rearrangement joins TRBV12-3 or TRBV12-4 to TRBJ2-3; unclear D gene. V was trimmed by 1 base and J by 2 bases, leaving 4 bases between them. The CDR3 has 13 residues. The CDR3 here is CASSLDLTDTQYF. The CDR3 region has the DNA TGTGCCAGCAGTTTAGATCTCACAGATACGCAGTATTTT.

Only a few counts were recorded for this clone. The rearrangement links TRBV5-8 to TRBJ1-4, with D tentatively TRBD1 (5 bases). The CDR3 runs 15 residues. The germline V gene has CDR1 SGHTS and CDR2 YDEGEE. Trimming took off 4 bases at V and 7 bases at J, with 17 bases between the two ends. Here the CDR3 reads CASSRRSRGGEKLFF. The CDR3, as DNA: TGTGCCAGCAGCCGCCGTTCCCGGGGGGGTGAAAAACTGTTTTTT.

The genes are TRBV7-4 and TRBJ1-5, with D tentatively TRBD1 (5 bases). This CDR3 is 15 amino acids long. V was cut by 3 bases and J by 4 bases, with 13 bases left in between. The germline gives CDR1 SGHVT, CDR2 SQSDAQ. CDR3: CASSFPTVQNQPQHF. The CDR3 nucleotides read TGTGCCAGCAGCTTCCCGACAGTGCAAAATCAGCCCCAGCATTTT.

V usage is TRBV4-1 and J usage is TRBJ2-2; 7 nucleotides agree with TRBD2. The V gene end was trimmed by 1 base and the J gene end by 7 bases; junction bases not matched to a gene: 9. The CDR3 spans 16 residues. Germline lookup yields CDR1 MGHRA and CDR2 YSYEKL. The CDR3 protein is CASSQGGGSAGGELFF. CDR3 coding DNA: TGCGCCAGCAGCCAAGGCGGGGGAAGTGCGGGCGGGGAGCTGTTTTTT.

This clone was counted only a few times. J is TRBJ2-3 and V is TRBV24-1; TRBD2 aligns across 7 bases. CDR3 length: 16 amino acids. J was trimmed by 0 bases and V by 3 bases; bases with no gene match: 5. Germline loops: CDR1 KGHDR, CDR2 SFDVKD. The chain's CDR3 is CATSDPTGGSTDTQYF. For the CDR3, the DNA is TGTGCCACCAGTGATCCTACGGGGGGTAGCACAGATACGCAGTATTTT.

This chain joins TRBV12-3 or TRBV12-4 and TRBJ2-7; a possible D gene is TRBD2 (5 bases). V dropped 3 bases and J dropped 9 bases, with 9 bases sitting between them. The CDR3 extends over 11 amino acids. In DNA form, the CDR3 reads TGTGCCAGCAGTTTCGGGAAATGGCAGTACTTC. Translation: CASSFGKWQYF.

A single count supports this clone. V usage is TRBV6-5 and J usage is TRBJ2-7; a weak D match, TRBD1 (6 bases). Trimming left V 8 bases short and J 0 bases short, with 14 bases between. CDR3 length: 14 residues. The germline gives CDR1 MNHEY, CDR2 SVGAGI. The CDR3 DNA reads as TGTGCCAGCGGACCAACAGGGCGCTCCTACGAGCAGTACTTC. Translated, it gives CASGPTGRSYEQYF.

The chain combines TRBV7-2 with TRBJ2-2; TRBD1 aligns across 8 bases. V lost 0 bases to trimming and J lost 5 bases; unmatched junction nucleotides: 8. The CDR3 sequence is 17 residues long. The germline V gene has CDR1 SGHTA and CDR2 FQGNSA. CDR3 loop: CASSLARTGPSTGELFF. CDR3 DNA sequence: TGTGCCAGCAGCTTAGCGAGGACAGGGCCATCTACCGGGGAGCTGTTTTTT.

This chain joins TRBV4-3 and TRBJ2-3; a possible D gene is TRBD2 (7 bases). V lost 2 bases, J lost 2 bases, and 11 bases lay in between. CDR1 is LGHNA and CDR2 is YSLEER in the germline V gene. The CDR3 loop spans 15 amino acids. Here the CDR3 reads CASSQSGGPTDTQYF. The CDR3 bases are TGCGCCAGCAGCCAATCCGGGGGGCCCACAGATACGCAGTATTTT.

CDR3 amino acids: CASAKENSNTEAFF. The CDR3 nucleotides read TGTGCCAGCGCTAAGGAGAATTCGAACACTGAAGCTTTCTTT. This chain links TRBV2 with TRBJ1-1; D remains unclear. The CDR3 length is 14 residues. Looked up from germline, CDR1 is SNHLY and CDR2 is FYNNEI. Deletions cut 8 bases from V and 1 base from J, with 14 bases between.